This entry lists 22 T cell receptor beta chains sequenced from one sample in a study of blood T cells in healthy people across ages. Combining a sample-barcoded 5' primer with a J-beta primer mix, a second PCR ran for roughly 6 to 12 cycles. MiXCR, run by TCRdb on the 5' RACE reads, gives a single entry per CDR3 protein. Of about 640,000 distinct CDR3 sequences in the sample, about 53% were seen once. What was sequenced was blood. Every receptor here comes from a man in his 60s in good health.

V usage is TRBV4-3 and J usage is TRBJ2-3; 10 bases are a match to TRBD1. After removal of 3 bases from V and 4 bases from J, the junction contained 4 bases not matched to a gene. Germline CDR1 and CDR2: LGHNA and YSLEER. The CDR3 length is 15 residues. The CDR3 sequence: CASSQGTGDADTQYF. CDR3 nucleotides: TGCGCCAGCAGCCAGGGGACAGGGGATGCAGATACGCAGTATTTT.

The J gene is TRBJ2-3, the V gene TRBV6-6, with 11 bases fitting TRBD2. CDR1 is MNHNY and CDR2 is SVGAGI in the germline V gene (reference sequence). The J segment lost 3 bases and the V segment lost 5 bases, leaving 7 bases of the junction unmatched. CDR3 length: 16 residues. CDR3 sequence reads: CASSPSGGPGTDTQYF. The DNA for the CDR3 is TGTGCCAGCAGTCCTAGCGGGGGGCCAGGTACAGATACGCAGTATTTT.

Concerning this clonotype itself: A junction end diverges from the germline sequence, so it may reflect a read error. V and J are TRBV3-1 and TRBJ2-5, with D hard to call. This CDR3 has 12 amino acids. Germline values: CDR1 LGHDT, CDR2 YNNKEL (reference sequence). CDR3 nucleotide sequence: TGTGCCAACAGCCAAGACCTGACACCCCAGTACTTC. Amino acid sequence: CANSQDLTPQYF.

As DNA, the CDR3 is TGTGCCAGCAGTTACTCGGGCCGCAATCAGCCCCAGCATTTT. Translated, it gives CASSYSGRNQPQHF. This chain joins TRBV6-5 and TRBJ1-5; D gene ambiguous. CDR1 and CDR2 from the germline V gene are MNHEY and SVGAGI. The CDR3 contains 14 residues. V was clipped by 0 bases and J by 2 bases, with 5 bases between them.

This clonotype was seen only a few times. V is TRBV20-1 and J is TRBJ2-5; 10 positions agree with TRBD1. V trimming: 5 bases; J trimming: 5 bases; junction bases outside the gene matches: 2. The CDR3 is 12 residues long. Looked up from germline, CDR1 is DFQATT and CDR2 is SNEGSKA (reference sequence). The CDR3 nucleotides are TGCAGTGCTGGGGACAGGGGTGAGACCCAGTACTTC. Translating gives CSAGDRGETQYF.

The rearrangement links TRBV3-1 to TRBJ2-5; 11 nucleotides agree with TRBD2. This CDR3 comprises 15 residues. CDR1 is LGHDT and CDR2 is YNNKEL in the germline V gene (reference sequence). J was trimmed by 2 bases and V by 5 bases; bases with no gene match: 4. The CDR3 is CASSTTSGGQETQYF. The CDR3, as DNA: TGTGCCAGCAGCACCACTAGCGGGGGACAAGAGACCCAGTACTTC.

This clonotype was detected only once. The chain has TRBV5-1 and TRBJ2-3; possibly TRBD2 for D (5 bases). V lost 0 bases, J lost 0 bases, and 11 bases lay in between. Per germline, CDR1 SGHRS and CDR2 YFSETQ. The CDR3 extends over 16 amino acids. CDR3 residues: CASSLVGDASTDTQYF. The CDR3 DNA is TGCGCCAGCAGCTTGGTGGGAGACGCAAGCACAGATACGCAGTATTTT.

This clonotype has more than one count but fewer than ten. This chain connects TRBV6-5 to TRBJ1-1; weak D call: TRBD1 (5 bases). CDR1 and CDR2 from the germline V gene are MNHEY and SVGAGI. The CDR3 contains 12 residues. V lost 4 bases to trimming and J lost 3 bases, with 6 bases between them. Written as DNA, the CDR3 is TGTGCCAGCAGTTGGGGGGACACTGAAGCTTTCTTT. This translates into CASSWGDTEAFF.

The CDR3 loop is CSARDVWDSETQYF. In DNA, the CDR3 is TGCAGTGCTAGAGATGTCTGGGACTCGGAGACCCAGTACTTC. This sequence joins TRBV20-1 and TRBJ2-5; D may be TRBD2 (6 bases). This CDR3 comprises 14 residues. Germline-derived CDR1 and CDR2 are DFQATT and SNEGSKA (reference sequence). V was trimmed by 0 bases and J by 5 bases, leaving 13 bases between them.

This sequence joins TRBV6-2 or TRBV6-3 and TRBJ1-1, with D hard to call. Germline CDR1 is MNHEY and CDR2 is SVGEGT. The CDR3 length is 11 residues. V was pared by 7 bases and J by 8 bases, with 11 bases between. The CDR3 reads CASNLGGEAFF. The CDR3 DNA follows: TGTGCCAGCAACCTAGGAGGGGAAGCTTTCTTT.

The CDR3 region is CAISPGTRQAGELFF. In DNA, the CDR3 is TGTGCCATCAGCCCCGGGACTAGGCAGGCCGGGGAGCTGTTTTTT. This sequence joins TRBV10-3 and TRBJ2-2, with TRBD2 matching over 8 bases. J gave up 6 bases and V 6 bases, and 9 bases lay outside the gene matches. Germline assignment: CDR1 ENHRY and CDR2 SYGVKD. The CDR3 covers 15 residues.

V is TRBV20-1 and J is TRBJ1-2, with D hard to call. The CDR3 contains 13 residues. Looked up from germline, CDR1 is DFQATT and CDR2 is SNEGSKA (reference sequence). The V end was cut by 6 bases, the J end by 1 base, with 12 bases between. The CDR3 nucleotides are TGCAGTGCGCCGGAGCCTCTTAACTATGGCTACACCTTC. Translation: CSAPEPLNYGYTF.

This clonotype has just one count. V and J are TRBV18 and TRBJ2-6, with TRBD1 matching over 8 bases. This CDR3 comprises 15 residues. CDR1 KGHSH and CDR2 LQKENI come from the germline V gene. V dropped 5 bases and J dropped 5; count of bases not matched to a gene: 5. CDR3 bases: TGTGCCAGCTCAGACAGGGGACCTAGGGCCAACGTCCTGACTTTC. This codes for CASSDRGPRANVLTF.

The V gene is TRBV11-3, the J gene TRBJ2-5; D is unresolved. The CDR3 sequence is 18 residues long. CDR1 is SGHNT and CDR2 is YENEEA in the germline V gene. V was shortened by 0 bases and J by 5 bases, with 22 bases between the two germline ends. The CDR3 nucleotides read TGTGCCAGCAGCTTAGATCGATGGTATAGGACCAACAAGGAGACCCAGTACTTC. This codes for CASSLDRWYRTNKETQYF.

In DNA, the CDR3 is TGTGCCAGCAGCTTAGGGGTCGGGACCAAAGAGACCCAGTACTTC. Translated, it gives CASSLGVGTKETQYF. J is TRBJ2-5 and V is TRBV7-2; D may correspond to TRBD1 or TRBD2 (5 bases each). Germline V gene data show CDR1 as SGHTA and CDR2 as FQGNSA. Deletions cut 1 base from V and 3 bases from J, with 12 bases between. This CDR3 region has 15 residues.

This clonotype was seen a handful of times. The chain joins TRBV20-1 to TRBJ2-6, with a weak D call TRBD1 (6 bases). The germline CDR1 and CDR2 sequences are DFQATT and SNEGSKA (reference sequence). The germline V and J ends were trimmed by 5 bases and 0 bases, with 17 bases remaining between them. This CDR3 comprises 17 residues. CDR3 sequence (DNA): TGCAGTGCTGAAACAGGGAGCCCGACCTCTGGGGCCAACGTCCTGACTTTC. It translates to CSAETGSPTSGANVLTF.

This rearrangement joins TRBV6-5 to TRBJ2-5, with D perhaps being TRBD1 or TRBD2 (6 bases each). CDR1 MNHEY and CDR2 SVGAGI come from the germline V gene. The CDR3 spans 13 residues. The ends were cut back, 4 bases at V and 7 bases at J, with 13 bases in the middle. The CDR3 sequence is CASSSPGALTQYF. As DNA, the CDR3 is TGTGCCAGCAGTTCCCCGGGGGCGTTGACCCAGTACTTC.

The chain is built from TRBV29-1 and TRBJ2-1, with D perhaps TRBD2 (7 bases). V was trimmed by 6 bases and J by 3 bases, leaving 21 bases between them. Germline values: CDR1 SQVTM, CDR2 ANQGSEA. The CDR3 is made up of 16 amino acids. This CDR3 reads CSVRGAWGGYYNEQFF. As DNA, the CDR3 is TGCAGCGTCCGGGGGGCTTGGGGGGGATACTACAATGAGCAGTTCTTC.

Regarding this clonotype: An end of the junction differs from the germline gene, which may be a read error. This chain connects TRBV7-9 to TRBJ2-3; 7 bases are shared with TRBD2. The V gene's germline CDR1 is SEHNR and CDR2 FQNEAQ (reference sequence). This CDR3 region has 14 residues. CDR3 in amino acids: CASSWDGGSDTQYF. The CDR3 nucleotides are TGTGCCAGTAGCTGGGACGGGGGGTCGGATACGCAGTATTTT.

This clonotype was counted a few times. The chain couples TRBV7-9 to TRBJ2-5, with TRBD2 as a possible D gene (6 bases). CDR3 length: 12 residues. V shed 8 bases and J shed 5 bases, with 12 bases lying between them. CDR1 and CDR2 (germline): SEHNR, FQNEAQ (reference sequence). CDR3 sequence reads: CASGGEWETQYF. As DNA, the CDR3 is TGTGCCAGCGGCGGGGAGTGGGAGACCCAGTACTTC.

This clonotype was recorded a few times. The V call is TRBV5-1, the J call TRBJ2-1, with TRBD1 identical over 10 bases. The J segment lost 7 bases and the V segment lost 0 bases, leaving 10 bases of the junction unmatched. Germline CDR1 SGHRS, CDR2 YFSETQ. The CDR3 is 17 residues long. This CDR3 is CASSLGPDRGRRNEQFF. The CDR3 DNA sequence: TGCGCCAGCAGCTTGGGGCCAGACAGGGGGCGGAGGAATGAGCAGTTCTTC.

The chain couples TRBV2 to TRBJ2-5, with no clear D. V lost 4 bases, J lost 5 bases, and 5 bases lay in between. Germline CDR1 SNHLY, CDR2 FYNNEI. This CDR3 comprises 11 residues. The CDR3 reads CASSVHETQYF. DNA of the CDR3: TGTGCCAGCAGTGTGCACGAGACCCAGTACTTC.